Described below is a single T cell receptor (beta chain) sequence and its context. Patients each gave 1 to 8 samples, pretreatment and on-treatment. The sample comes from a study of PD-L1 blockade in urothelial cancer. The CDR3 contains 15 residues. The germline V and J ends were trimmed by 4 bases and 0 bases, with 13 bases remaining between them. Germline loops: CDR1 MGHRA, CDR2 YSYEKL. TCRdb keeps only in-frame clones here, not all; method: immunoSEQ multiplex PCR. The sample contains 55,000 to 70,000 clones, almost 85% of which appear only once. This material consisted of PBMCs, taken around atezolizumab (anti-PD-L1) treatment. The source of this sequence is a man between 65 and 80 years old with urothelial cancer. This chain uses TRBV4-1 with TRBJ2-7; D possibly corresponds to TRBD1 (6 bases). CDR3 in DNA: TGCGCCAGCAGCCTGGGACACCTAACCTCCTACGAGCAGTACTTC. Encoded protein: CASSLGHLTSYEQYF.